These 20 T cell receptor beta chains were all obtained from the same sample, sequenced in a study of blood T cell repertoires in COVID-19 (dated by TCRdb to 2020 to 2022). Libraries were prepared through the immunoSEQ multiplex PCR assay. In TCRdb, the immuneACCESS table is reduced to in-frame sequences with V and J assigned. These tables do not hold every clone; where another copy was compared, an unresolved V gene accounts for under half, and the others remain unexplained. For this sample there are roughly 15,000 clones; 70% to 75% appear just once. The ten most abundant clones make up about an eighth of the sample. Sample: peripheral blood. The receptor source for this set is a man between 60 and 75 years old with acute or convalescent COVID-19.

The chain carries TRBV5-1 and TRBJ2-1, with 7 bases identical to TRBD1. With 4 bases clipped from V and 6 bases from J, the junction kept 4 bases outside the gene matches. The germline V gene encodes CDR1 SGHRS and CDR2 YFSETQ. The CDR3 is 13 amino acids. The CDR3 DNA sequence: TGCGCCAGCAGCCGTGGACAGGTCAATGAGCAGTTCTTC. Translation: CASSRGQVNEQFF.

This chain joins TRBV7-2 and TRBJ2-5, with 11 nucleotides matching TRBD2. The CDR3 spans 15 residues. Germline V lookup: CDR1 SGHTA, CDR2 FQGNSA. Unmatched junction bases numbered 7, after V lost 5 bases and J lost 5 bases. The DNA for the CDR3 is TGTGCCAGCAGCCCGACTAGCGGGATAGGGGAGACCCAGTACTTC. Its translation: CASSPTSGIGETQYF.

The rearrangement links TRBV6-2 or TRBV6-3 to TRBJ1-5; the D is unclear. This CDR3 is 14 amino acids long. Germline V gene data show CDR1 as MNHEY and CDR2 as SVGEGT. The V end was cut by 2 bases, the J end by 2 bases, with 7 bases between. In DNA form, the CDR3 reads TGTGCCAGCAGTTACCGCAGCGGCAATCAGCCCCAGCATTTT. Its translation is CASSYRSGNQPQHF.

V and J are TRBV10-3 and TRBJ1-4, with 8 positions matching TRBD1. With 7 bases clipped from V and 5 bases from J, the junction kept 9 bases outside the gene matches. CDR1 is ENHRY, CDR2 SYGVKD, per germline. The CDR3 length is 15 residues. The CDR3 protein is CAIKNGQGPNEKLFF. CDR3 bases: TGTGCCATCAAGAACGGACAGGGTCCGAATGAAAAACTGTTTTTT.

This chain connects TRBV5-1 to TRBJ2-1; D might be TRBD1 (6 bases). V lost 0 bases to trimming and J lost 7 bases, with 23 bases between them. CDR3 length: 18 residues. Germline V gives CDR1 SGHRS, CDR2 YFSETQ. This chain's CDR3 is CASSLEGRGTGTTNEQFF. CDR3 coding DNA: TGCGCCAGCAGCTTGGAAGGAAGGGGAACAGGGACAACTAATGAGCAGTTCTTC.

As to this clone: The same CDR3 arises from other DNA sequences in this sample as well. This chain links TRBV5-6 with TRBJ1-5; possibly TRBD1 for D (5 bases). There are 14 residues in the CDR3. V shed 2 bases and J shed 3 bases, with 9 bases lying between them. Germline CDR1 is SGHDT and CDR2 is YYEEEE. The CDR3 coding sequence is TGTGCCAGCAGCTTAGGACAAACCAATCAGCCCCAGCATTTT. Protein sequence: CASSLGQTNQPQHF.

The chain recombines TRBV20-1 with TRBJ2-5; D unclear. V was cut by 6 bases and J by 3 bases, with 8 bases left in between. The CDR3 runs to 11 residues. Per the germline V gene, CDR1 is DFQATT and CDR2 is SNEGSKA (reference sequence). The CDR3 sequence is CSAQQKETQYF. The DNA for the CDR3 is TGCAGTGCGCAACAAAAAGAGACCCAGTACTTC.

The chain couples TRBV6-5 to TRBJ1-2, with TRBD1 as a possible D gene (5 bases). V lost 1 base to trimming and J lost 10 bases, with 19 bases between them. The CDR3 spans 15 residues. Germline V gene sequence: CDR1 MNHEY, CDR2 SVGAGI. This CDR3 is CASSYWGRNDSPYTF. The CDR3 nucleotides read TGTGCCAGCAGTTACTGGGGCCGAAACGATTCTCCCTACACCTTC.

This sequence joins TRBV7-7 and TRBJ2-1; a possible D gene is TRBD2 (5 bases). The CDR3 is made up of 17 amino acids. Trimming shortened V by 1 base and J by 0 bases, and 13 bases separated the two germline ends. Germline-derived CDR1 and CDR2 are SSHAT and FNYEAQ (reference sequence). CDR3 loop: CASSLELPRGSYNEQFF. In DNA, the CDR3 is TGTGCCAGCAGCTTAGAACTCCCTCGGGGCTCCTACAATGAGCAGTTCTTC.

The chain is built from TRBV7-9 and TRBJ1-1, with D perhaps matching TRBD1 (6 bases). The CDR3 is 11 amino acids. V was clipped by 5 bases and J by 8 bases, with 9 bases between them. In germline, CDR1 is SEHNR, CDR2 FQNEAQ (reference sequence). CDR3 nucleotides: TGTGCCAGCAGCGACGACAGGGAAGCTTTCTTT. Translated, it gives CASSDDREAFF.

This clone rates as medium-sized. The chain has TRBV6-5 and TRBJ1-4; 9 bases line up with TRBD1. The J segment lost 10 bases and the V segment lost 6 bases, leaving 6 bases of the junction unmatched. Germline V gene sequence: CDR1 MNHEY, CDR2 SVGAGI. The CDR3 runs 13 residues. Written as DNA, the CDR3 is TGTGCCAGCAGGGGGGACAGGGCCGGAAAACTGTTTTTT. Amino acid sequence: CASRGDRAGKLFF.

The rearrangement joins TRBV5-1 to TRBJ1-1, with 10 bases matching TRBD1. The CDR3 length is 15 residues. With V trimmed by 5 bases and J by 5 bases, 9 bases remained unmatched. Germline V lookup: CDR1 SGHRS, CDR2 YFSETQ. CDR3 region: CASRDRGFQWTEAFF. DNA of the CDR3: TGCGCCAGCAGGGACAGGGGGTTTCAATGGACTGAAGCTTTCTTT.

This chain uses TRBV19 with TRBJ1-6, with 9 nucleotides matching TRBD1. Unmatched junction bases numbered 21, after V lost 9 bases and J lost 0 bases. Germline V gives CDR1 LNHDA, CDR2 SQIVND (reference sequence). The CDR3 runs to 21 residues. In DNA form, the CDR3 reads TGTGCCAGCAGACAGGGGGTTGAAAGATGGTCTCTGAGCTCCTATAATTCACCCCTCCACTTT. Translated, it gives CASRQGVERWSLSSYNSPLHF.

The chain uses TRBV15 and TRBJ2-2, with TRBD1 identical over 8 bases. Germline V gives CDR1 LNHNV, CDR2 YYDKDF (reference sequence). V was clipped by 5 bases and J by 4 bases; unmatched bases: 6. This CDR3 region has 15 residues. CDR3 in amino acids: CATSGGQGGTGELFF. The CDR3 DNA reads as TGTGCCACCAGCGGCGGACAGGGCGGCACCGGGGAGCTGTTTTTT.

The chain couples TRBV5-1 to TRBJ1-6; D is perhaps TRBD1 (5 bases). Germline V gives CDR1 SGHRS, CDR2 YFSETQ. Trimming cost V 0 bases and J 5 bases, with 6 bases left between them. This CDR3 has 14 amino acids. The CDR3 region has the DNA TGCGCCAGCAGCTTGGAAGGGGATAATTCACCCCTCCACTTT. Its translation is CASSLEGDNSPLHF.

V usage is TRBV6-2 or TRBV6-3 and J usage is TRBJ1-5; no definite D call. V lost 6 bases and J 2 bases, leaving 11 bases between the germline ends. The germline V gene has CDR1 MNHEY and CDR2 SVGEGT. The CDR3 is 14 residues long. The CDR3 reads CASSASAGNQPQHF. The CDR3 nucleotides read TGTGCCAGCAGCGCGAGTGCGGGCAATCAGCCCCAGCATTTT.

This sequence joins TRBV19 and TRBJ1-2; D is unclear. This CDR3 is built from 14 residues. Germline V gene sequence: CDR1 LNHDA, CDR2 SQIVND (reference sequence). Trimming left V 5 bases short and J 4 bases short, with 14 bases between. CDR3 protein: CASSPPTNLYGYTF. DNA for the CDR3: TGTGCCAGTAGTCCGCCGACAAACCTCTATGGCTACACCTTC.

This clone was counted a few times. The chain employs TRBV4-1 and TRBJ1-2; TRBD1 might be the D (6 bases). Germline V gene sequence: CDR1 MGHRA, CDR2 YSYEKL. With 1 base removed from V and 4 bases from J, the gap between germline ends came to 16 bases. The CDR3 extends over 16 amino acids. The CDR3 coding sequence is TGCGCCAGCAGCCAAGGATTAGGGGGAACCCTCTATGGCTACACCTTC. This codes for CASSQGLGGTLYGYTF.

The rearrangement joins TRBV15 to TRBJ1-2; D may be TRBD1 (5 bases). The CDR3 spans 14 residues. Per germline, CDR1 LNHNV and CDR2 YYDKDF (reference sequence). V lost 5 bases, J lost 4 bases, and 14 bases lay in between. CDR3 region: CATSPGGVPYGYTF. The DNA of the CDR3 is TGTGCCACCAGCCCCGGGGGGGTTCCCTATGGCTACACCTTC.

The chain carries TRBV7-6 and TRBJ2-7; the D is unclear. V gave up 4 bases and J gave up 3 bases, with 19 bases separating them. This CDR3 has 16 residues. Germline V gene data show CDR1 as SGHVS and CDR2 as FNYEAQ. The DNA of the CDR3 is TGTGCCAGCAGCTCGCGGATGGATCGACGGTACTACGAGCAGTACTTC. Protein product: CASSSRMDRRYYEQYF.